Shown below are 26 T cell receptor beta chains from a single sample sequenced in a study of T cell responses to AZD1222 COVID-19 vaccine. Some clones are missing from TCRdb's copy, which holds only in-frame ones; the method was immunoSEQ multiplex PCR. This table has approximately 120,000 clones, approximately 90% appearing once. This sample comprised peripheral blood, obtained on day 0 of AZD1222 vaccination. The receptors come from an adult in good health.

This chain connects TRBV11-3 to TRBJ1-5, with D possibly being TRBD1 (5 bases). Germline V gene sequence: CDR1 SGHNT, CDR2 YENEEA. The CDR3 is 16 amino acids. V was trimmed by 4 bases and J by 4 bases, leaving 17 bases between them. CDR3 loop: CASSSHTGVWNQPQHF. The DNA of the CDR3 is TGTGCCAGCAGCTCCCATACAGGAGTCTGGAATCAGCCCCAGCATTTT.

The chain links TRBV28 to TRBJ1-3, with 7 nucleotides matching TRBD1. The CDR3 is made up of 16 amino acids. The germline V gene encodes CDR1 MDHEN and CDR2 SYDVKM. J lost 0 bases, V lost 2 bases, and 4 bases had no gene match. The CDR3 DNA reads as TGTGCCAGCAGTTTAGGTACAGGGGTCTCTGGAAACACCATATATTTT. Protein product: CASSLGTGVSGNTIYF.

CDR3 region: CASSFGGAYEAFF. For the CDR3, the DNA is TGTGCCAGCAGTTTTGGGGGGGCTTATGAGGCTTTCTTT. The chain is built from TRBV12-3 or TRBV12-4 and TRBJ1-1; a weak D match, TRBD1 (6 bases). The CDR3 consists of 13 residues. V gave up 3 bases and J gave up 11 bases, with 16 bases separating them.

J is TRBJ2-1 and V is TRBV2; 9 positions agree with TRBD1. Germline lookup yields CDR1 SNHLY and CDR2 FYNNEI. CDR3 length: 13 amino acids. The junction had 4 bases not matched to a gene; V was cut back by 6 bases and J by 7 bases. The CDR3 sequence: CASSPTGGNEQFF. For the CDR3, the DNA is TGTGCCAGCAGCCCGACAGGGGGGAATGAGCAGTTCTTC.

This sequence joins TRBV6-2 or TRBV6-3 and TRBJ1-1; 10 bases agree with TRBD1. The V gene's germline CDR1 is MNHEY and CDR2 SVGEGT. Unmatched junction bases numbered 7, after V lost 6 bases and J lost 6 bases. This CDR3 contains 14 residues. CDR3 in DNA: TGTGCCAGCAGCCCGGGACAGGGGTGGGCTGAAGCTTTCTTT. It encodes CASSPGQGWAEAFF.

The CDR3 protein is CASSLSGTDSHSNQPQHF. Written as DNA, the CDR3 is TGTGCCAGCAGCTTATCTGGGACGGATTCCCATAGCAATCAGCCCCAGCATTTT. This chain uses TRBV7-9 with TRBJ1-5, with D perhaps TRBD1 (5 bases). The CDR3 consists of 18 residues. Germline V gene lookup returns CDR1 SEHNR and CDR2 FQNEAQ (reference sequence). Trimming cost V 2 bases and J 0 bases, with 17 bases left between them.

The chain combines TRBV19 with TRBJ1-5; weak D call: TRBD1 (5 bases). Trimming shortened V by 4 bases and J by 6 bases, and 16 bases separated the two germline ends. Germline V lookup: CDR1 LNHDA, CDR2 SQIVND (reference sequence). The CDR3 has 15 amino acids. The DNA for the CDR3 is TGTGCCAGTAGTAAACTTACAGGCGCACGTCAGCCCCAGCATTTT. Translation: CASSKLTGARQPQHF.

The chain couples TRBV5-1 to TRBJ1-5; 8 positions agree with TRBD1. CDR1 is SGHRS, CDR2 YFSETQ, per germline. This CDR3 is 15 amino acids long. The V gene end was trimmed by 0 bases and the J gene end by 6 bases; junction bases not matched to a gene: 5. CDR3 residues: CASSLAGGAGQPQHF. In DNA, the CDR3 is TGCGCCAGCAGCTTGGCAGGGGGCGCCGGTCAGCCCCAGCATTTT.

This clone was detected once. The rearrangement uses TRBV6-5 and TRBJ1-2; D ambiguous. The V gene's germline CDR1 is MNHEY and CDR2 SVGAGI. Trimming left V 0 bases short and J 8 bases short, with 16 bases between. This CDR3 has 15 residues. CDR3 bases: TGTGCCAGCAGTTACTCATACGACCCACGAGGAGGCTACACCTTC. It translates to CASSYSYDPRGGYTF.

V usage is TRBV6-5 and J usage is TRBJ1-2; D gene unclear. The germline V and J ends were trimmed by 5 bases and 1 base, with 14 bases remaining between them. Germline V gene data show CDR1 as MNHEY and CDR2 as SVGAGI. This CDR3 region has 15 residues. The CDR3 loop reads CASSPPKGRNYGYTF. The CDR3 DNA reads TGTGCCAGCAGTCCTCCGAAAGGGCGTAACTATGGCTACACCTTC.

The chain links TRBV29-1 to TRBJ1-1; 7 positions agree with TRBD1. The junction had 14 bases not matched to a gene; V was cut back by 5 bases and J by 5 bases. Germline values: CDR1 SQVTM, CDR2 ANQGSEA. CDR3 size: 15 residues. CDR3 DNA sequence: TGCAGCGTTCAGACAGGGCTGGCTCTCCGGACTGAAGCTTTCTTT. It is translated as CSVQTGLALRTEAFF.

The chain carries TRBV9 and TRBJ2-7; D assignment may be TRBD1 or TRBD2 (5 bases each). With 3 bases removed from V and 2 bases from J, the gap between germline ends came to 15 bases. The CDR3 is 15 amino acids. Germline CDR1 is SGDLS and CDR2 is YYNGEE. The CDR3, as DNA: TGTGCCAGCAGCGCCGGGACCGAACCCACCTACGAGCAGTACTTC. Its translation: CASSAGTEPTYEQYF.

A single count supports this clone. The chain employs TRBV24-1 and TRBJ1-3; D unresolved. Trimming stripped 3 bases from V and 1 base from J, with 6 bases between. The CDR3 loop spans 14 amino acids. Germline assignment: CDR1 KGHDR and CDR2 SFDVKD. The CDR3 reads CATSDNRSGNTIYF. CDR3 coding DNA: TGTGCCACCAGTGATAACCGGTCTGGAAACACCATATATTTT.

The rearrangement joins TRBV6-1 to TRBJ1-6, with D possibly matching TRBD1 (6 bases). V lost 2 bases to trimming and J lost 7 bases, with 15 bases between them. In germline, CDR1 is MNHNS, CDR2 SASEGT. This CDR3 region has 16 residues. For the CDR3, the DNA is TGTGCCAGCAGTGAAATTCTTAACAGGGACAATTCACCCCTCCACTTT. Protein product: CASSEILNRDNSPLHF.

The rearrangement uses TRBV4-2 and TRBJ1-5; D might be TRBD1 (5 bases). The CDR3 contains 15 residues. Germline CDR1 is LGHNA and CDR2 is YNFKEQ. V shed 0 bases and J shed 2 bases, with 8 bases lying between them. The CDR3 loop is CASSQDGDRNQPQHF. The CDR3 coding sequence is TGTGCCAGCAGCCAAGACGGGGACCGCAATCAGCCCCAGCATTTT.

V usage is TRBV24-1 and J usage is TRBJ2-5; D might be TRBD1 (6 bases). V lost 0 bases and J lost 5, with 15 bases in between. The CDR3 spans 16 residues. CDR1 KGHDR and CDR2 SFDVKD come from the germline V gene. This chain's CDR3 is CATSDLTDRSRETQYF. CDR3 bases: TGTGCCACCAGTGATTTGACCGACAGGTCACGGGAGACCCAGTACTTC.

The chain joins TRBV12-3 or TRBV12-4 to TRBJ1-1; D is uncertain. CDR3 length: 13 residues. The V end was cut by 3 bases, the J end by 1 base, with 6 bases between. CDR3 in amino acids: CASSFKPNTEAFF. The CDR3 coding sequence is TGTGCCAGCAGTTTTAAGCCGAACACTGAAGCTTTCTTT.

This CDR3 reads CASSPELRGYTF. The CDR3 DNA reads as TGTGCCAGCTCACCAGAACTACGTGGCTACACCTTC. This chain links TRBV18 with TRBJ1-2; D is undetermined. Germline V gives CDR1 KGHSH, CDR2 LQKENI. The CDR3 runs to 12 residues. The V end lost 2 bases, the J end lost 7 bases, and 8 bases lay between the germline ends.

The V and J genes are TRBV5-1 and TRBJ1-6; 7 positions agree with TRBD1. The length of the CDR3 is 14 residues. Trimming removed 3 bases from V and 5 bases from J; junction bases left unmatched: 2. CDR1 is SGHRS and CDR2 is YFSETQ in the germline V gene. The CDR3 DNA is TGCGCCAGCAGCTGGGACAGCGATAATTCACCCCTCCACTTT. It codes for CASSWDSDNSPLHF.

The chain links TRBV7-9 to TRBJ2-5; TRBD2 matches 13 bases. This CDR3 region has 18 residues. The ends lost 1 base at V and 1 base at J; junction bases unmatched: 6. Germline CDR1 reads SEHNR; CDR2 reads FQNEAQ (reference sequence). The CDR3 here is CASSLDRLAGGLQETQYF. CDR3 DNA sequence: TGTGCCAGCAGCTTAGATAGACTAGCGGGGGGCCTCCAAGAGACCCAGTACTTC.

V is TRBV5-1 and J is TRBJ2-2; D unresolved. Trimming removed 0 bases from V and 1 base from J, with 4 bases in between. CDR3 length: 14 amino acids. Germline CDR1 is SGHRS and CDR2 is YFSETQ. The CDR3 region is CASSLAGNTGELFF. The CDR3 DNA follows: TGCGCCAGCAGCTTGGCCGGGAACACCGGGGAGCTGTTTTTT.

This clone was seen more than once but under ten times. This sequence joins TRBV19 and TRBJ2-7; possible D gene TRBD2, 7 bases. The CDR3 has 14 amino acids. Germline values: CDR1 LNHDA, CDR2 SQIVND (reference sequence). V lost 5 bases to trimming and J lost 3 bases, with 14 bases between them. Written as DNA, the CDR3 is TGTGCCAGTAGTTGGGGGGGGCCAGGCTACGAGCAGTACTTC. Residues: CASSWGGPGYEQYF. The full variable domain, rest sourced from reference TRBV19 and TRBJ2-7, is DGGITQSPKYLFRKEGQNVTLSCEQNLNHDAMYWYRQDPGQGLRLIYYSQIVNDFQKGDIAEGYSVSREKKESFPLTVTSAQKNPTAFYLCASSWGGPGYEQYFGPGTRLTVT.

DNA of the CDR3: TGTGCCAGCAGCGCCACAGGGTTTGAAGCTTTCTTT. Translated: CASSATGFEAFF. This sequence joins TRBV11-2 and TRBJ1-1; D may be TRBD1 (6 bases). The CDR3 runs to 12 residues. V was clipped by 5 bases and J by 7 bases, with 11 bases between them. CDR1 and CDR2 from the germline V gene are SGHAT and FQNNGV.

This clone was seen only a few times. The chain links TRBV7-6 to TRBJ2-2, with D possibly called TRBD1 or TRBD2 (5 bases each). Trimming removed 5 bases from V and 0 bases from J, with 13 bases in between. The CDR3 runs 16 residues. Germline V lookup: CDR1 SGHVS, CDR2 FNYEAQ. CDR3 amino acids: CASSRTGTPNTGELFF. CDR3 nucleotide sequence: TGTGCCAGCAGCCGTACCGGGACCCCGAACACCGGGGAGCTGTTTTTT.

The chain combines TRBV18 with TRBJ2-1; D remains unclear. Per the germline V gene, CDR1 is KGHSH and CDR2 is LQKENI. The CDR3 totals 15 residues. The V gene lost 1 base and the J gene lost 0 bases, with 7 bases spanning the gap. This CDR3 is CASSPQGSSYNEQFF. CDR3 nucleotides: TGTGCCAGCTCACCACAGGGTAGCTCCTACAATGAGCAGTTCTTC.

This chain connects TRBV25-1 to TRBJ1-1; tentatively, D is TRBD1 (6 bases). Germline assignment: CDR1 MGHDK and CDR2 SYGVNS. The CDR3 is made up of 15 amino acids. V lost 5 bases, J lost 1 base, and 14 bases lay in between. In nucleotides, the CDR3 is TGTGCCAGCAGTATTTGGGGGGCTGGGAACACTGAAGCTTTCTTT. It encodes CASSIWGAGNTEAFF.